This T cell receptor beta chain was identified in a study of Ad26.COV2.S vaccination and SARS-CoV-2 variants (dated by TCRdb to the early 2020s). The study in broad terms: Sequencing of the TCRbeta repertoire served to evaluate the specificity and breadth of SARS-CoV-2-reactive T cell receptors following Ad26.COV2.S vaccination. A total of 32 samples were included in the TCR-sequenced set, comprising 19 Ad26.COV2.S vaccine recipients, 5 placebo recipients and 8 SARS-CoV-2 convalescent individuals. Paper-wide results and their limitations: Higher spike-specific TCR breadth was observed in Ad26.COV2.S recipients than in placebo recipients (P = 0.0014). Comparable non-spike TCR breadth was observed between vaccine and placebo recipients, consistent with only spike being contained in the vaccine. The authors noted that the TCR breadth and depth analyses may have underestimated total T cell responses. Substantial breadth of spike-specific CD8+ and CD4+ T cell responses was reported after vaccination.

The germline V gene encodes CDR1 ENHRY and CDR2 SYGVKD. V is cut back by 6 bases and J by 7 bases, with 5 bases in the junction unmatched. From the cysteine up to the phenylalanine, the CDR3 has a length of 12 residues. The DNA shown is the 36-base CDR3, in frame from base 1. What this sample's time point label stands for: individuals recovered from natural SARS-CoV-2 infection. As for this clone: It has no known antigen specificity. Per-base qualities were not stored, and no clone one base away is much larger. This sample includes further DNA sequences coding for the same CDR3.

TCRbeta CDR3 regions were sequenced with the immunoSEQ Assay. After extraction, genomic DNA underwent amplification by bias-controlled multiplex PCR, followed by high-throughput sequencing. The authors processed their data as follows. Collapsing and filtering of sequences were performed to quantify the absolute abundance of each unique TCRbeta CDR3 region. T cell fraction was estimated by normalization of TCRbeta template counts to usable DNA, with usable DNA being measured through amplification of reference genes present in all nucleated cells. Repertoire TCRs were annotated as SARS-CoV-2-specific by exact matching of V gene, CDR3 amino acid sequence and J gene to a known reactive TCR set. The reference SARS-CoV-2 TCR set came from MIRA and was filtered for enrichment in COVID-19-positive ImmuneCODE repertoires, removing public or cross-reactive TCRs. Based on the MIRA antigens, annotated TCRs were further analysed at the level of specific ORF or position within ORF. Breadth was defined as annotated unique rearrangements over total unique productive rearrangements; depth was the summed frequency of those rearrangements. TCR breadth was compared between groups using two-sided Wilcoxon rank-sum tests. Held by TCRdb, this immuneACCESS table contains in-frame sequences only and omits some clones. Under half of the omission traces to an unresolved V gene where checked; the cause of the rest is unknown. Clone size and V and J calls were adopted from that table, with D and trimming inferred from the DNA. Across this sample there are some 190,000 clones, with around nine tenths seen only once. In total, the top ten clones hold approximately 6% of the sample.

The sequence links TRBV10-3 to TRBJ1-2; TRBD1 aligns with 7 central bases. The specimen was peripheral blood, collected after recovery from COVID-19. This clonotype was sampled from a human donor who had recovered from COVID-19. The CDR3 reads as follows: CAISDRDGGYTF. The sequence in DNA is TGTGCCATCAGCGACAGGGACGGTGGCTACACCTTC.